The rows below give T cell receptor beta chains drawn from one sample of a study of T cells in Graves' hyperthyroidism and ophthalmopathy. MiXCR was run by TCRdb on the multiplex PCR reads, yielding one entry per CDR3 protein. The sample contains about 260,000 distinct CDR3 sequences, over 15% of which appear only once. Material: blood. These receptors originate from a woman under 30 with Graves' ophthalmopathy. Both conserved end residues are part of each CDR3.

TRBV14	TRBJ2-2	CASSHYRVTGELFF
TRBV20-1	TRBJ1-4	CSATAGGANEKLFF
TRBV5-4	TRBJ1-4	CASSMTGEATNEKLFF
TRBV19	TRBJ1-1	CASSYRATEAFF
TRBV28	TRBJ2-7	CASSSVTGGFNEQYF
TRBV27	TRBJ2-1	CASSFRGLLPHNEQFF
TRBV7-2	TRBJ1-5	CASSLGTGQWNQPQHF
TRBV7-9	TRBJ2-5	CASSLTGGGQETQYF
TRBV13	TRBJ2-3	CASSQAFGGAADTQCF
TRBV6-1	TRBJ1-1	CASGGGRNTEAFF
TRBV9	TRBJ2-1	CASSVYGYNEQFF
TRBV12-3/TRBV12-4	TRBJ2-7	CASSTTDGPYEQYF
TRBV6-4	TRBJ2-3	CASSEGLAGTDTQYF
TRBV20-1	TRBJ1-2	CSATQGPGYGYTF
TRBV9	TRBJ2-3	CASSVRRSSTDTQYF
TRBV28	TRBJ1-5	CASSKRQGAVQPQHF
TRBV7-6	TRBJ2-2	CAGSLALDTGELFF
TRBV11-2	TRBJ2-2	CASSRTANTGELFF
TRBV11-2	TRBJ2-1	CASSLIGTQQFF
TRBV4-3	TRBJ2-7	CASSQDVGRAYEQYF
TRBV28	TRBJ2-3	CASSFVSGGTDTQYF
TRBV28	TRBJ2-7	CASSSPGTYEQYF
TRBV28	TRBJ1-5	CASSPPFGTGGSRQPQHF
TRBV4-1	TRBJ2-1	CASSQVTSGRGEQFF
TRBV6-2/TRBV6-3	TRBJ1-1	CASSYSGTGATEAFF
TRBV20-1	TRBJ2-1	CSAPTSSRNNEQFF
TRBV12-3/TRBV12-4	TRBJ2-2	CASSRLAGSGELFF
TRBV7-9	TRBJ2-5	CASSVTSGGEETQYF
TRBV29-1	TRBJ2-1	CSVGRNGRYEQFF
TRBV27	TRBJ1-1	CARHNQGAVTEAFF
TRBV6-1	TRBJ2-7	CASSRAGSWVYEQYF
TRBV19	TRBJ1-5	CASKRLRDSGNQPQHF
TRBV28	TRBJ1-1	CASSSLGTARNTEAFF
TRBV7-9	TRBJ1-2	CASSLGPLTDNYGYTF
TRBV2	TRBJ2-7	CAIGRVSYEQYF
TRBV5-1	TRBJ1-6	CASSSLGQEMGSPLHF
TRBV3-1	TRBJ1-2	CASSQDFRATNYSYTF
TRBV28	TRBJ1-2	CASRIRTGGGGYTF
TRBV6-1	TRBJ1-5	CASRGQGANQPQHF
TRBV13	TRBJ2-7	CASSLEGGKWTYEQYF
TRBV24-1	TRBJ1-2	CATSDLSRTGRPNYGYTF
TRBV10-3	TRBJ2-3	CAISDRGNSTDTQYF
TRBV7-6	TRBJ1-1	CASSFFYRGRFPEAFF
TRBV5-1	TRBJ2-3	CASSLGVVTDTQYF
TRBV3-1	TRBJ1-6	CASSQTPTGTGRTPLHF
TRBV7-2	TRBJ2-3	CASSSVGRAQYF
TRBV3-1	TRBJ1-6	CASSQFGRVGVHPLHF
TRBV20-1	TRBJ1-2	CSAQDRTNYGYTF
TRBV3-1	TRBJ2-7	CASSQDEGNSYEQYF
TRBV3-1	TRBJ1-5	CASSQDRDQPQHF
TRBV28	TRBJ2-5	CASSLGVEETQYF
TRBV7-6	TRBJ2-7	CASTNPTQYEQYF
TRBV24-1	TRBJ2-3	CATSDSTGGFTDTQYF